These 11 T cell receptor beta chains share one sample of origin, sequenced in a study of patients and donors after allogeneic stem cell transplantation. TCRdb analysed the RT-PCR reads with MiXCR anew, one entry per CDR3 protein. The sample contains about 70,000 distinct CDR3 sequences, approximately 25% of which appear only once. The sequenced sample was blood, either unsorted or a sorted T cell fraction (not recorded which). The receptors come from a human donor who was either an allogeneic HSCT recipient or a stem cell or donor lymphocyte infusion donor (not recorded which). It is not recorded whose cells these are; they may come from a transplant donor.

This clonotype was counted between two and nine times. This chain joins TRBV20-1 and TRBJ2-7; D may be TRBD1 (8 bases). Germline V gene lookup returns CDR1 DFQATT and CDR2 SNEGSKA (reference sequence). The CDR3 contains 13 residues. Deletions cut 5 bases from V and 5 bases from J, with 16 bases between. The CDR3 coding sequence is TGCAGTGCTGGGGGGGACAGGAGGAACGAGCAGTACTTC. Translating it yields CSAGGDRRNEQYF.

The chain is built from TRBV4-1 and TRBJ2-5; D perhaps matches TRBD1 (7 bases). V shed 3 bases and J shed 5 bases, with 22 bases lying between them. This CDR3 comprises 17 residues. Germline lookup yields CDR1 MGHRA and CDR2 YSYEKL. In nucleotides, the CDR3 is TGCGCCAGCAGCCATTATCTCGAGACAGGGAGGTCGGAGACCCAGTACTTC. Residues: CASSHYLETGRSETQYF.

This clonotype was observed a single time. The chain is built from TRBV5-1 and TRBJ2-3; 7 bases match TRBD1. Germline CDR1 and CDR2: SGHRS and YFSETQ. J gave up 6 bases and V 4 bases, and 14 bases lay outside the gene matches. The CDR3 has 16 amino acids. The CDR3 DNA reads TGCGCCAGCAGCCCCGGCCGAGGGGGCGTGCAGGATACGCAGTATTTT. It encodes CASSPGRGGVQDTQYF.

The chain uses TRBV7-2 and TRBJ2-5; D is undetermined. Germline-derived CDR1 and CDR2 are SGHTA and FQGNSA. Trimming removed 1 base from V and 5 bases from J, with 14 bases in between. CDR3 size: 15 residues. The CDR3 reads CASSLEMARLETQYF. The CDR3 DNA sequence: TGTGCCAGCAGCTTAGAAATGGCCAGGCTGGAGACCCAGTACTTC.

This clonotype was observed at least ten times. This chain connects TRBV7-2 to TRBJ1-5, with a weak D call TRBD1 (5 bases). Trimming pared 5 bases from V and 4 bases from J, leaving 9 bases between. Germline V gives CDR1 SGHTA, CDR2 FQGNSA. The CDR3 runs to 13 residues. CDR3 bases: TGTGCCAGCAGCCCCAACAGGAATCAGCCCCAGCATTTT. Protein: CASSPNRNQPQHF.

This clonotype was counted a few times. The chain is built from TRBV5-1 and TRBJ1-5; D call uncertain. The CDR3 loop spans 13 amino acids. Germline loops: CDR1 SGHRS, CDR2 YFSETQ. Trimming stripped 0 bases from V and 7 bases from J, with 8 bases between. For the CDR3, the DNA is TGCGCCAGCAGCTTGGATGACGGCCAGCCCCAGCATTTT. Amino acid sequence: CASSLDDGQPQHF.

This clonotype was counted a few times. The J gene is TRBJ1-6, the V gene TRBV15; TRBD1 matches 7 bases. Germline-derived CDR1 and CDR2 are LNHNV and YYDKDF (reference sequence). Trimming at V came to 0 bases and at J to 1 base, leaving 9 bases not matched to a gene. The CDR3 totals 19 residues. DNA of the CDR3: TGTGCCACCAGCAGAGATTTACAGGGGTGGAGGTCCTATAATTCACCCCTCCACTTT. Its protein product is CATSRDLQGWRSYNSPLHF. The full variable domain, with the rest looked up from reference TRBV15 and TRBJ1-6, is DAMVIQNPRYQVTQFGKPVTLSCSQTLNHNVMYWYQQKSSQAPKLLFHYYDKDFNNEADTPDNFQSRRPNTSFCFLDIRSPGLGDTAMYLCATSRDLQGWRSYNSPLHFGNGTRLTVT.

About this clonotype itself: The junction shows a germline mismatch at one end, possibly a read error. The chain links TRBV6-5 to TRBJ1-4, with D hard to call. Germline assignment: CDR1 MNHEY and CDR2 SVGAGI. The length of the CDR3 is 16 residues. As DNA, the CDR3 is TGTGCCAGCAGTTACTCGATATATCCGGTCGGTGAAAAACTGTTTTTC. Translated, it gives CASSYSIYPVGEKLFF.

V usage is TRBV7-3 and J usage is TRBJ2-1; TRBD1 matches at 8 bases. The V and J ends lost 0 bases and 7 bases, in that order; junction bases with no gene match: 8. This CDR3 contains 16 residues. Germline loops: CDR1 SGHTA, CDR2 FQGTGA. The DNA of the CDR3 is TGTGCCAGCAGCTTAACGCCCCGACAGGGGAATAATGAGCAGTTCTTC. Protein sequence: CASSLTPRQGNNEQFF.

The J gene is TRBJ2-1, the V gene TRBV5-1; D unclear. Germline V gives CDR1 SGHRS, CDR2 YFSETQ. Between the trimmed V and J ends, which lost 4 bases and 0 bases, there was a span of 11 bases. This CDR3 spans 15 amino acids. The CDR3, as DNA: TGCGCCAGCAGCACCGACGTGAGCTCCTACAATGAGCAGTTCTTC. Its translation: CASSTDVSSYNEQFF.

Here the CDR3 reads CASSLDPGGPGETQYF. The CDR3 DNA is TGCGCCAGCAGCTTGGATCCGGGAGGGCCGGGTGAGACCCAGTACTTC. The genes are TRBV5-1 and TRBJ2-5; 8 bases are shared with TRBD2. The CDR3 is made up of 16 amino acids. The germline V gene encodes CDR1 SGHRS and CDR2 YFSETQ. The trim removed 0 bases at V and 5 bases at J, leaving 9 bases unmatched.